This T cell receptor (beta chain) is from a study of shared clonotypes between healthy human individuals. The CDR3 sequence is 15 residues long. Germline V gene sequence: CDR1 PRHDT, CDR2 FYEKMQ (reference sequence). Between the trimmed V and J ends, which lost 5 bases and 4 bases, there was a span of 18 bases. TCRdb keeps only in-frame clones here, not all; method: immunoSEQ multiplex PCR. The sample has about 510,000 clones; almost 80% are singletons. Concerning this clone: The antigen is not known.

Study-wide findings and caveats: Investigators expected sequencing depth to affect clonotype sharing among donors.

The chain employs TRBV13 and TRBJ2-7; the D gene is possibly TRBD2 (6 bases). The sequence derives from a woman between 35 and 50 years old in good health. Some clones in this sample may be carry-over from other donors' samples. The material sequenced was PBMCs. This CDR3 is CASSLFSGGPYEQYF. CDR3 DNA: TGTGCCAGCAGCCTTTTTAGCGGAGGACCGTACGAGCAGTACTTC.